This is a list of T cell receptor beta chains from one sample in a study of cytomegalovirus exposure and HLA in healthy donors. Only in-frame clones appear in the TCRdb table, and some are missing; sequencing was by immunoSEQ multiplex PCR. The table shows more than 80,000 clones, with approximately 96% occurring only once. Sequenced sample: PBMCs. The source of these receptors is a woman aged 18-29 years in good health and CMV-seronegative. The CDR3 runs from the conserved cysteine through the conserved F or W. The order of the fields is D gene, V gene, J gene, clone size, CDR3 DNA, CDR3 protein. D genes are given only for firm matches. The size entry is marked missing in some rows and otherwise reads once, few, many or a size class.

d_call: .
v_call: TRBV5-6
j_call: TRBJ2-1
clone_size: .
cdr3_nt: TGTGCCAGCAGCTGGGGGACACACTCCTACAATGAGCAGTTCTTC
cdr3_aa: CASSWGTHSYNEQFF

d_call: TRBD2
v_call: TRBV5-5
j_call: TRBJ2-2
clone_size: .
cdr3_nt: TGTGCCAGCAGCTGGAGCGGGACCACGAACACCGGGGAGCTGTTTTTT
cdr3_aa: CASSWSGTTNTGELFF

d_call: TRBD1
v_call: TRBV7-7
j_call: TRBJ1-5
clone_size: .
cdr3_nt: TGTGCTAGCAGCTTAAGGGGGCCCAGCGAGCCCCAGCATTTT
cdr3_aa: CASSLRGPSEPQHF

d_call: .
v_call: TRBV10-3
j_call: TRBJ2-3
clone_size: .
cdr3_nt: TGTGCCATCAGTGCGAACAGCCGATACACAGATACGCAGTATTTT
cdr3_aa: CAISANSRYTDTQYF

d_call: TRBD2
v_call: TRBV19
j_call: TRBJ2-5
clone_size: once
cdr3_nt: TGTGCCAGTAGTACCGGACTAGCGGGAGGGACCCAGTACTTC
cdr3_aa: CASSTGLAGGTQYF

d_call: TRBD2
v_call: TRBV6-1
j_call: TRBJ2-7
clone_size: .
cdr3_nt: TGTGCCAGCACCCTACTAGCGGAGATGGGCTACGAGCAGTACTTC
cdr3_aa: CASTLLAEMGYEQYF

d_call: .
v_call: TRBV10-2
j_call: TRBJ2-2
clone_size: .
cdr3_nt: TGCGCCAGCAGTGAGTTTGACGGGGGTTACACCGGGGAGCTGTTTTTT
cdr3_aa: CASSEFDGGYTGELFF

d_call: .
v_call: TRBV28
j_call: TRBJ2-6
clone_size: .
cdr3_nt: TGTGCCAGCAATCCCGCGAGCTCTGGGGCCAACGTCCTGACTTTC
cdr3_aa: CASNPASSGANVLTF

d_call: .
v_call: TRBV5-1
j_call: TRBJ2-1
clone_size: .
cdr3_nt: TGCGCCAGCAGCCGTCCCGGGACTGGTGATGAGCAGTTCTTC
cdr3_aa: CASSRPGTGDEQFF

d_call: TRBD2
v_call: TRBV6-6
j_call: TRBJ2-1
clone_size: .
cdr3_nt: TGTGCCAGCTGGATGAGCGGGAGGTTAGGCAATGAGCAGTTCTTC
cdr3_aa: CASWMSGRLGNEQFF

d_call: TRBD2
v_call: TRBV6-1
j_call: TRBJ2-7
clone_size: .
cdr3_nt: TGTGCCAGCAGTGAGACGGGACTAGCGGGAGTTGGCGAGCAGTACTTC
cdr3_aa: CASSETGLAGVGEQYF

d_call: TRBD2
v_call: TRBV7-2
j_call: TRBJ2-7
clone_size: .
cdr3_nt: TGTGCCAGCGCGAAATCGGGCCTAGCGGTTTCCTACGAGCAGTACTTC
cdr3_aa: CASAKSGLAVSYEQYF

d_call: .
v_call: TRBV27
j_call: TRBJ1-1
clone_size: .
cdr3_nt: TGTGCCAGCAGCGGACAGCTGAACACTGAAGCTTTCTTT
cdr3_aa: CASSGQLNTEAFF

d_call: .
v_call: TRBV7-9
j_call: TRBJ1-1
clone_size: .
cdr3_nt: TGTGCCAGCAGCAAGCCCAACTCATTCACTGAAGCTTTCTTT
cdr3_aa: CASSKPNSFTEAFF

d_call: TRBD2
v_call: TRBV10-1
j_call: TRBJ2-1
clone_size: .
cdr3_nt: TGCGCCAGCAGCGTTAGCGGGATAGCCTACAATGAGCAGTTCTTC
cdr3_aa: CASSVSGIAYNEQFF

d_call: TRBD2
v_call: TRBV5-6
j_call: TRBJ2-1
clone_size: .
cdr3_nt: TGTGCCAGCAGCTTTAACAGCGGGAACAACTACAATGAGCAGTTCTTC
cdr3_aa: CASSFNSGNNYNEQFF

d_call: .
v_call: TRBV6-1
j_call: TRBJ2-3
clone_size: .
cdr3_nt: TGTGCCAGCAGTGGCGGGGTAGCGGACCTCACAGATACGCAGTATTTT
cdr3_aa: CASSGGVADLTDTQYF